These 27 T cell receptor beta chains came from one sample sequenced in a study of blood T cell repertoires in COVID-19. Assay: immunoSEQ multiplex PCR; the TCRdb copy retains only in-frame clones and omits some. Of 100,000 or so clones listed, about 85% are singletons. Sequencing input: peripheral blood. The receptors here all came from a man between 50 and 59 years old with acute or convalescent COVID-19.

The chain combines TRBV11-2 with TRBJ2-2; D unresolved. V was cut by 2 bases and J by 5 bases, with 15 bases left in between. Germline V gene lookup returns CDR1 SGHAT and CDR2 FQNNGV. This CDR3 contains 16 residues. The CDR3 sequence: CASSLQYPGRTGELFF. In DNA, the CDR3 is TGTGCCAGCAGCTTACAATACCCAGGCAGAACCGGGGAGCTGTTTTTT. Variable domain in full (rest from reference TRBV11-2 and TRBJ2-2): EAGVAQSPRYKIIEKRQSVAFWCNPISGHATLYWYQQILGQGPKLLIQFQNNGVVDDSQLPKDRFSAERLKGVDSTLKIQPAKLEDSAVYLCASSLQYPGRTGELFFGEGSRLTVL.

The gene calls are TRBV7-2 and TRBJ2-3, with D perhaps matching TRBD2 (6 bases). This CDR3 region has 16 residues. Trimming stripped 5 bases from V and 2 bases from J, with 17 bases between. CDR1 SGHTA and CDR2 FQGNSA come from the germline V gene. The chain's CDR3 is CASSITGTGATDTQYF. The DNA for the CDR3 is TGTGCCAGCAGCATTACCGGGACTGGTGCCACAGATACGCAGTATTTT.

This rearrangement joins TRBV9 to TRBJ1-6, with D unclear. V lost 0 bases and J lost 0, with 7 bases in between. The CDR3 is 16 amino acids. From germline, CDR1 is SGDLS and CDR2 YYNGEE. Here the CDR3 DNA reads TGTGCCAGCAGCGTAGCACCAGTCTCCTATAATTCACCCCTCCACTTT. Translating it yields CASSVAPVSYNSPLHF.

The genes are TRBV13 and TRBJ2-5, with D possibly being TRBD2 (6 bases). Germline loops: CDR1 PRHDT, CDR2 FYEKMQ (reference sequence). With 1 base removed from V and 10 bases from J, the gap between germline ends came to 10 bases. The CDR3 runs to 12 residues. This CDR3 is CASSLELRGQYF. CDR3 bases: TGTGCCAGCAGCTTAGAATTGCGGGGCCAGTACTTC.

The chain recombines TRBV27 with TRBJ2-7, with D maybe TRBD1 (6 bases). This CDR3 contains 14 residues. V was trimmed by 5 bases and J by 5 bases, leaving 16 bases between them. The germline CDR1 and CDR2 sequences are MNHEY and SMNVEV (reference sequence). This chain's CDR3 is CASSTAGTIHEQYF. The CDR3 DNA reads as TGTGCCAGCAGTACCGCCGGGACAATCCACGAGCAGTACTTC.

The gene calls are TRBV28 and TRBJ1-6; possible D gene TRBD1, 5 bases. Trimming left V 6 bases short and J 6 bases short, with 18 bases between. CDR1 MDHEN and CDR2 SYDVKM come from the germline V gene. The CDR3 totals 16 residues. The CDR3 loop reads CASSRVMTVFNSPLHF. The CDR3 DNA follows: TGTGCCAGCAGCCGCGTAATGACAGTGTTTAATTCACCCCTCCACTTT.

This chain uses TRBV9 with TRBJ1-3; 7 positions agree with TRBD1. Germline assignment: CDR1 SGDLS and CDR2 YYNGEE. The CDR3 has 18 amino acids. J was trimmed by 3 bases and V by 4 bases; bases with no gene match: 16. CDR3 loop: CASSLTPSDRNGGNTIYF. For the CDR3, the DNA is TGTGCCAGCAGCCTTACCCCCTCGGACAGGAATGGTGGAAACACCATATATTTT.

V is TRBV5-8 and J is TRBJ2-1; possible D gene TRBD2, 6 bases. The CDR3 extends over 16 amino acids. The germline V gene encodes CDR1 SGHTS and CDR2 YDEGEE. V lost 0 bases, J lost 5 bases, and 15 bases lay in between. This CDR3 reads CASSLGDFPFNNEQFF. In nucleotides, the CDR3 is TGTGCCAGCAGCTTGGGGGACTTCCCCTTTAACAATGAGCAGTTCTTC.

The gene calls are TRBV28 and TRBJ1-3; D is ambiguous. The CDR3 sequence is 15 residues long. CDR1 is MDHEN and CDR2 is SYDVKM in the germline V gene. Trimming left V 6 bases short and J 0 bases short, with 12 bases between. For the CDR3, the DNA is TGTGCCAGCAGCCCGGTCACCCACTCTGGAAACACCATATATTTT. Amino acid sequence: CASSPVTHSGNTIYF. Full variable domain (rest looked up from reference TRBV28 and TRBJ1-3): DVKVTQSSRYLVKRTGEKVFLECVQDMDHENMFWYRQDPGLGLRLIYFSYDVKMKEKGDIPEGYSVSREKKERFSLILESASTNQTSMYLCASSPVTHSGNTIYFGEGSWLTVV.

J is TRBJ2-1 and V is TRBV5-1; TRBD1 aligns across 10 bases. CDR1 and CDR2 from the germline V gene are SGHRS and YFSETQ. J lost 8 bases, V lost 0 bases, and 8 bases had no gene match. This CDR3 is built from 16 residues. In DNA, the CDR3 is TGCGCCAGCAGCTTGGGGCCCGGGACAGGGGAGTATGAGCAGTTCTTC. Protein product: CASSLGPGTGEYEQFF.

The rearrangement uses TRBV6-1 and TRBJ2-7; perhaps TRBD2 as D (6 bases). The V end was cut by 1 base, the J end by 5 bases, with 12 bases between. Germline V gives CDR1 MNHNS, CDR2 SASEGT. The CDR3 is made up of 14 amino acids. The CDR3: CASSEGGRGDEQYF. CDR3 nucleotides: TGTGCCAGCAGTGAAGGTGGTCGCGGGGACGAGCAGTACTTC.

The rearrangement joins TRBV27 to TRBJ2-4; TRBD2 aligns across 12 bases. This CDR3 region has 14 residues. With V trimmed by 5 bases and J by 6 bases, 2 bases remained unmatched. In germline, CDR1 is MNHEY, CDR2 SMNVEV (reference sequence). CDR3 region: CASSPTSGGNIQYF. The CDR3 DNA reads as TGTGCCAGCAGTCCGACTAGCGGGGGAAACATTCAGTACTTC.

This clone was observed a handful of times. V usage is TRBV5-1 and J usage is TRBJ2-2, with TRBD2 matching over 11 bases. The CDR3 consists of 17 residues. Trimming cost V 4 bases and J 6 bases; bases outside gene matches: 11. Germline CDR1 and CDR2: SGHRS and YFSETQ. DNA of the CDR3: TGCGCCAGCAGCGACCTAGCGGGGGGCTCTGACGCCGGGGAGCTGTTTTTT. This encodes CASSDLAGGSDAGELFF.

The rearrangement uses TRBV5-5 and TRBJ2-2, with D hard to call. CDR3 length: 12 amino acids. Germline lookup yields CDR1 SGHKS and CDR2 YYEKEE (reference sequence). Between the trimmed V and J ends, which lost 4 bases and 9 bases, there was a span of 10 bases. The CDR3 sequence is CASSRSPRELFF. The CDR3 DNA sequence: TGTGCCAGCAGCCGCAGTCCCCGGGAGCTGTTTTTT.

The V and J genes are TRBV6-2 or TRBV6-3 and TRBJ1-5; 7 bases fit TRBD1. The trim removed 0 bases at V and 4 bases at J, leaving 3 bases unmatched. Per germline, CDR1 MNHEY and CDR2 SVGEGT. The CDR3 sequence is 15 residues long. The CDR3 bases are TGTGCCAGCAGTTACTCGCAACAGGGGAATCAGCCCCAGCATTTT. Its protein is CASSYSQQGNQPQHF.

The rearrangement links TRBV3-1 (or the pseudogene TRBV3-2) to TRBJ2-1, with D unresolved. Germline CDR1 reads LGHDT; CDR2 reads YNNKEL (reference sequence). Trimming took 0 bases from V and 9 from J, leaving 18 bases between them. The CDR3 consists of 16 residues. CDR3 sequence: CASSQDTPPEIGEQFF. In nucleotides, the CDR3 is TGTGCCAGCAGCCAAGACACTCCTCCCGAGATCGGTGAGCAGTTCTTC.

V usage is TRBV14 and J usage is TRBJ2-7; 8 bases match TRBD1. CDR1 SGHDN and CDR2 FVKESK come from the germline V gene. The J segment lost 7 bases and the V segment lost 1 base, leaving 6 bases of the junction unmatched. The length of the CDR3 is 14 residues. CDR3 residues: CASSQGDRGGEQYF. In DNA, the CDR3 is TGTGCCAGCAGCCAAGGCGACAGGGGAGGTGAGCAGTACTTC.

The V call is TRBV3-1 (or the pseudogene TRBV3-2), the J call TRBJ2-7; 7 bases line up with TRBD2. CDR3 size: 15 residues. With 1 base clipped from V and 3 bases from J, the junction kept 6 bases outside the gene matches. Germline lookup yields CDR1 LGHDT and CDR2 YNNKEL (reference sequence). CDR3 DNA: TGTGCCAGCAGCCAAGGAGCGGGGCAGGTCTACGAGCAGTACTTC. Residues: CASSQGAGQVYEQYF.

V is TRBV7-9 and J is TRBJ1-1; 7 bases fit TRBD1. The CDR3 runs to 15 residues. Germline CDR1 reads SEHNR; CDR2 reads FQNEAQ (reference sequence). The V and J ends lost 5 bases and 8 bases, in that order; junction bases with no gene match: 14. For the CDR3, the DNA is TGTGCCAGCAGCCTGGAGGGACAGTCTGCCACCGAAGCTTTCTTT. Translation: CASSLEGQSATEAFF.

CDR3: CASSPSGGDTIYF. CDR3 nucleotide sequence: TGTGCCAGCAGCCCCAGCGGAGGGGACACCATATATTTT. This rearrangement joins TRBV7-9 to TRBJ1-3, with a weak D call TRBD1 (5 bases). This CDR3 is 13 amino acids long. Germline CDR1 SEHNR, CDR2 FQNEAQ (reference sequence). V was clipped by 5 bases and J by 8 bases, with 13 bases between them.

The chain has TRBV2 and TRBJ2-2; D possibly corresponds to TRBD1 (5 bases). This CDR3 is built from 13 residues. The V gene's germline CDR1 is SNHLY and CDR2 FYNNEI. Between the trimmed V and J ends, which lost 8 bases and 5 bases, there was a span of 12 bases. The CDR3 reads CASGARRTGELFF. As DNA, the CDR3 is TGTGCCAGCGGGGCCCGTCGGACCGGGGAGCTGTTTTTT. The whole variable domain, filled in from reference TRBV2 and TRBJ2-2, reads EPEVTQTPSHQVTQMGQEVILRCVPISNHLYFYWYRQILGQKVEFLVSFYNNEISEKSEIFDDQFSVERPDGSNFTLKIRSTKLEDSAMYFCASGARRTGELFFGEGSRLTVL.

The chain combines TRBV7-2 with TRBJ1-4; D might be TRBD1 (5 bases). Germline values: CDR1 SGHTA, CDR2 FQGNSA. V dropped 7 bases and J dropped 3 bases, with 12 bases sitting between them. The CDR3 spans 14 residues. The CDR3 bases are TGTGCCAGCACCCTCGGGGGGGCTAATGAAAAACTGTTTTTT. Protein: CASTLGGANEKLFF.

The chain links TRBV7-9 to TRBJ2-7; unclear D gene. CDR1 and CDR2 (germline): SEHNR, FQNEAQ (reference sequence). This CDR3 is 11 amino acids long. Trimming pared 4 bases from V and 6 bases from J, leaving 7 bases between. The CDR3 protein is CASSWAREQYF. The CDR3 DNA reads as TGTGCCAGCAGCTGGGCTCGCGAGCAGTACTTC. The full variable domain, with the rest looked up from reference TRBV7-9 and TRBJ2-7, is DTGVSQNPRHKITKRGQNVTFRCDPISEHNRLYWYRQTLGQGPEFLTYFQNEAQLEKSRLLSDRFSAERPKGSFSTLEIQRTEQGDSAMYLCASSWAREQYFGPGTRLTVT.

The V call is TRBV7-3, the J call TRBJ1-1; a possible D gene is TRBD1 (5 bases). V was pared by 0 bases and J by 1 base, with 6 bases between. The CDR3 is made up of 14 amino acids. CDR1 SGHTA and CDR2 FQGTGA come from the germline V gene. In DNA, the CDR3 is TGTGCCAGCAGCTTAACTCAGGGGAACACTGAAGCTTTCTTT. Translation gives CASSLTQGNTEAFF.

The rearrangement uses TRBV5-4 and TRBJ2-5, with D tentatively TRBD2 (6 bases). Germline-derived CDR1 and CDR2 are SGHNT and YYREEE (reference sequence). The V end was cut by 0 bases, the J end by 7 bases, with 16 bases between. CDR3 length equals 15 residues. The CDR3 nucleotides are TGTGCCAGCAGCTTGGCGGGACGGGACTCCAGGACCCAGTACTTC. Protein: CASSLAGRDSRTQYF.

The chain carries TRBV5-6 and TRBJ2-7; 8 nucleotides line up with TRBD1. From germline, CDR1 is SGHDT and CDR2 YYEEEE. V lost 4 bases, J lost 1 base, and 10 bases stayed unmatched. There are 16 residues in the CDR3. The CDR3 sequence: CASSTLRRDRSYEQYF. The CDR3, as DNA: TGTGCCAGCAGCACCCTAAGGCGGGACAGGTCCTACGAGCAGTACTTC.

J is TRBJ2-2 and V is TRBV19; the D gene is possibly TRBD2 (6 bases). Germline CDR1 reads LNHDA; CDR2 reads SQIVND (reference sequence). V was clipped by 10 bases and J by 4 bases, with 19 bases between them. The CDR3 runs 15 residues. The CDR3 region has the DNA TGTGCCACCTCGCTCGGCGGAGGGGTCACCGGGGAGCTGTTTTTT. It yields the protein CATSLGGGVTGELFF.